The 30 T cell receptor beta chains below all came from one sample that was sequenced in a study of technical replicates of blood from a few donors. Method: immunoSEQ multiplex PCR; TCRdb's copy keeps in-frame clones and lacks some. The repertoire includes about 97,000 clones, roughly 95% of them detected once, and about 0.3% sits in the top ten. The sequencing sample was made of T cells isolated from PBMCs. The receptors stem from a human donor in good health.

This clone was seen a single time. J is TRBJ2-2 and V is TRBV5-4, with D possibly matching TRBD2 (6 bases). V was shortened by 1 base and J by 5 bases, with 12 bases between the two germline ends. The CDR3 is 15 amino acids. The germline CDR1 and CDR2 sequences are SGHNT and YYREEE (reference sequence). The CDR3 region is CASSLLGGATGELFF. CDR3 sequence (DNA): TGTGCCAGCAGCTTGTTGGGGGGAGCTACCGGGGAGCTGTTTTTT.

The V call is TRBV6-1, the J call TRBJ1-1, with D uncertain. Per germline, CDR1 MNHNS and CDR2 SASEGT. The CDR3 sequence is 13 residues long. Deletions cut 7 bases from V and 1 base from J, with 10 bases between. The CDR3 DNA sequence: TGTGCCAGCATCCTGGGAGGGAACACTGAAGCTTTCTTT. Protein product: CASILGGNTEAFF.

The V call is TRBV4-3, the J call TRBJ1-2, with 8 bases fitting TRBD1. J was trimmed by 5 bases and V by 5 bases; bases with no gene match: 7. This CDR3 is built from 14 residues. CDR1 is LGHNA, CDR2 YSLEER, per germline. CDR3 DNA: TGCGCCAGCAGCACTGGGACAGGAATTTATGGCTACACCTTC. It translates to CASSTGTGIYGYTF.

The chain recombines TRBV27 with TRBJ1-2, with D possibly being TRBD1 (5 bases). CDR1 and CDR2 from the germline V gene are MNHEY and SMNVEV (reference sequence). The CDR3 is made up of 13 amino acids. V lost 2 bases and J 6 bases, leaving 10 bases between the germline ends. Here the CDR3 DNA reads TGTGCCAGCAGTTTAGCAGGGATAGATGGCTACACCTTC. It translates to CASSLAGIDGYTF.

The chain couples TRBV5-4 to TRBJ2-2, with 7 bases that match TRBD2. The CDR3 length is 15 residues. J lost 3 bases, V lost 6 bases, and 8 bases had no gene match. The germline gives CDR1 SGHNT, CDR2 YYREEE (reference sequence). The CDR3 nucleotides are TGTGCCAGCACCGATCTAGCGGAGCACACCGGGGAGCTGTTTTTT. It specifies CASTDLAEHTGELFF.

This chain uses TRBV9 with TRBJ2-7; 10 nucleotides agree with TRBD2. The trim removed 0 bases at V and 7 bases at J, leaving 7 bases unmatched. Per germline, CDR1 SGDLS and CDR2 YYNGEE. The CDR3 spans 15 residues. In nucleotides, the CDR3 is TGTGCCAGCAGCGTAGATCTAGCGGGAGAGCGTGAGCAGTACTTC. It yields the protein CASSVDLAGEREQYF. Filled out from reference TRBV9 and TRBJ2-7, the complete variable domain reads DSGVTQTPKHLITATGQRVTLRCSPRSGDLSVYWYQQSLDQGLQFLIQYYNGEERAKGNILERFSAQQFPDLHSELNLSSLELGDSALYFCASSVDLAGEREQYFGPGTRLTVT.

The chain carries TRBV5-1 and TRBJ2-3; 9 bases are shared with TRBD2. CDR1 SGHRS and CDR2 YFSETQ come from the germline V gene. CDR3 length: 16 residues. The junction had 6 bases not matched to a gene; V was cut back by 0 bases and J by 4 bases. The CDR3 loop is CASSLEAGGPPDTQYF. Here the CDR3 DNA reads TGCGCCAGCAGCTTGGAGGCGGGAGGGCCGCCAGATACGCAGTATTTT.

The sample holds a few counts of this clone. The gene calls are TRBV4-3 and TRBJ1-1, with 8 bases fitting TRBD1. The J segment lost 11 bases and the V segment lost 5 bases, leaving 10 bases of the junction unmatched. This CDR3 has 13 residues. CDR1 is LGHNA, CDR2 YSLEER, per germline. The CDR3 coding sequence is TGCGCCAGCAGCGTCGCGGGGGACAGGCAGGCTTTCTTT. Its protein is CASSVAGDRQAFF.

The CDR3 DNA sequence: TGCGCCAGCAGCTTGGCGGCAGGATCTGGAAACACCATATATTTT. Amino acids: CASSLAAGSGNTIYF. This chain joins TRBV5-1 and TRBJ1-3; no clear D. V was trimmed by 0 bases and J by 1 base, leaving 8 bases between them. Germline V gene lookup returns CDR1 SGHRS and CDR2 YFSETQ. The CDR3 sequence is 15 residues long.

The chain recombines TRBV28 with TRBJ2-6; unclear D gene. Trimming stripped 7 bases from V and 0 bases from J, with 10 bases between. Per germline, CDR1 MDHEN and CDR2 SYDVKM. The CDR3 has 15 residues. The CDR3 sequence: CASKGASSGANVLTF. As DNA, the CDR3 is TGTGCCAGCAAAGGAGCTAGCTCTGGGGCCAACGTCCTGACTTTC. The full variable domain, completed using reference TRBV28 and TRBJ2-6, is DVKVTQSSRYLVKRTGEKVFLECVQDMDHENMFWYRQDPGLGLRLIYFSYDVKMKEKGDIPEGYSVSREKKERFSLILESASTNQTSMYLCASKGASSGANVLTFGAGSRLTVL.

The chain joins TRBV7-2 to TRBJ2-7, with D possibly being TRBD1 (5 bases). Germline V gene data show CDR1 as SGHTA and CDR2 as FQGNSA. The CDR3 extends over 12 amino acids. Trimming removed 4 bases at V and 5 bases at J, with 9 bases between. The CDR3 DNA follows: TGTGCCAGCAGCTACTTAGGGGACGAGCAGTACTTC. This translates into CASSYLGDEQYF.

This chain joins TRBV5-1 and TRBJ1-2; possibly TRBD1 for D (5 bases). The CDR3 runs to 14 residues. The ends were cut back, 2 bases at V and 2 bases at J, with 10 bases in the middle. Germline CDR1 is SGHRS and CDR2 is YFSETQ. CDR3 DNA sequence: TGCGCCAGCAGCTTCGGGGGTGAGAACTATGGCTACACCTTC. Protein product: CASSFGGENYGYTF. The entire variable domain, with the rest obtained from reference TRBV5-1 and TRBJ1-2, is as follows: KAGVTQTPRYLIKTRGQQVTLSCSPISGHRSVSWYQQTPGQGLQFLFEYFSETQRNKGNFPGRFSGRQFSNSRSEMNVSTLELGDSALYLCASSFGGENYGYTFGSGTRLTVV.

The CDR3 loop is CATYQRQGRAEAFF. The CDR3 DNA reads as TGTGCCACCTACCAGAGACAGGGACGGGCTGAAGCTTTCTTT. J is TRBJ1-1 and V is TRBV10-3; TRBD1 agrees at 7 bases. V was clipped by 10 bases and J by 6 bases; unmatched bases: 14. The V gene's germline CDR1 is ENHRY and CDR2 SYGVKD. This CDR3 contains 14 residues.

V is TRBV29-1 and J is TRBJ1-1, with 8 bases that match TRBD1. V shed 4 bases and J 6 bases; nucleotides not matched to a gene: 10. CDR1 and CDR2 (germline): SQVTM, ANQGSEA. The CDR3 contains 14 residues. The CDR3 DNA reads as TGCAGCGTTGTAAGACAGGGGACTTTGGCTGAAGCTTTCTTT. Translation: CSVVRQGTLAEAFF.

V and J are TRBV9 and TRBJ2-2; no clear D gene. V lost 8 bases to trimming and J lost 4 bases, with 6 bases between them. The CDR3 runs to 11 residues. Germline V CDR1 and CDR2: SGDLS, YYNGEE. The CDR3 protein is CASQSTGELFF. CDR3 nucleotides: TGTGCCAGTCAATCCACCGGGGAGCTGTTTTTT.

The CDR3 bases are TGTGCCAGCAGCAGACTAGCGGGAGGGATTGGTGAGCAGTTCTTC. Its protein is CASSRLAGGIGEQFF. The genes are TRBV2 and TRBJ2-1, with 14 nucleotides matching TRBD2. V was pared by 6 bases and J by 9 bases, with 7 bases of the junction left unmatched. Germline V CDR1 and CDR2: SNHLY, FYNNEI. This CDR3 spans 15 amino acids.

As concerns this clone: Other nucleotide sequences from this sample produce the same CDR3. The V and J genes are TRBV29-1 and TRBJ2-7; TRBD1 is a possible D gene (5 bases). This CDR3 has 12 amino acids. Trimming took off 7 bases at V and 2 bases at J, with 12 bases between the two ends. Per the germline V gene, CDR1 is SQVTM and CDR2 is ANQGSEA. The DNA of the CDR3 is TGCAGCGGCCAGGGCTTAGCCTACGAGCAGTACTTC. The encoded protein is CSGQGLAYEQYF.

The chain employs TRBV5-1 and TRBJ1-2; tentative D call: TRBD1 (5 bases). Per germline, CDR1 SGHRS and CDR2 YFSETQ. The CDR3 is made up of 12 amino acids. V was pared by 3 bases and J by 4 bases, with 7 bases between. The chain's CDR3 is CASSSDSYGYTF. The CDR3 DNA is TGCGCCAGCAGCTCCGACAGCTATGGCTACACCTTC.

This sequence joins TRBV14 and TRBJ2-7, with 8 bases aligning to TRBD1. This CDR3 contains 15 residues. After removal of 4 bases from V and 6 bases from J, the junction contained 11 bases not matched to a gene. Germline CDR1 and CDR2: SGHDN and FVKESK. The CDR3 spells CASSRGQGGNGEQYF. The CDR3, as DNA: TGTGCCAGCAGCCGCGGACAGGGTGGGAATGGCGAGCAGTACTTC.

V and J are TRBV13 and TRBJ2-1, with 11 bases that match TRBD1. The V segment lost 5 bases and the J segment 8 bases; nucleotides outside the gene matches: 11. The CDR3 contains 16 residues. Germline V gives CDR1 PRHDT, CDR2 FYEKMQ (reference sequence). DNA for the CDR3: TGTGCCAGCAGCCTCCGAGGACAGGGGGCATGGGATGAGCAGTTCTTC. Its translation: CASSLRGQGAWDEQFF.

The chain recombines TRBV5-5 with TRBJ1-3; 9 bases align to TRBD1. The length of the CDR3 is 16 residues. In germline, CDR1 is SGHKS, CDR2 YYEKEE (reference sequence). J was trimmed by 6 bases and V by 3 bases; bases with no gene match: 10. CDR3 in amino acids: CASSSPDRGEVNTIYF. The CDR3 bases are TGTGCCAGCAGCTCACCTGACAGGGGGGAAGTAAACACCATATATTTT.

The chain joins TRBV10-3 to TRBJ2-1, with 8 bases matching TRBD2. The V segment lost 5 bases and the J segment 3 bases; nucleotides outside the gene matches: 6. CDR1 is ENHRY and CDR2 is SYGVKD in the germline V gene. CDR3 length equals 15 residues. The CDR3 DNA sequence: TGTGCCATCAGTCCGGGACTAGGGGGCTACAATGAGCAGTTCTTC. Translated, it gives CAISPGLGGYNEQFF.

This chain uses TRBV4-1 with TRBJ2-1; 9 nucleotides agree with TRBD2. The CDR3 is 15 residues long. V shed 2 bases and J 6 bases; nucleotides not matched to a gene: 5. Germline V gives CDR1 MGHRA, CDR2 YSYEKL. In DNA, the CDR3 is TGCGCCAGCAGCCAACCGGGACTAGCATTCAATGAGCAGTTCTTC. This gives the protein CASSQPGLAFNEQFF.

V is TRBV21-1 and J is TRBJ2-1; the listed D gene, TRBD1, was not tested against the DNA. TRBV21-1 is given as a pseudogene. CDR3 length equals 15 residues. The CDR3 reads CASSKEGPSYNEQFF. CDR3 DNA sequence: TGTGCCAGCAGCAAAGAGGGGCCCTCCTACAATGAGCAGTTCTTC.

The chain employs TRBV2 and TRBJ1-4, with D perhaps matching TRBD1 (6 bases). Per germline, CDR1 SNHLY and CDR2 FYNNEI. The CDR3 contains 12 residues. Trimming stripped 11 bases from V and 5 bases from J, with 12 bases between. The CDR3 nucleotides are TGTGCCGGAAAAGGGGGAAATGAAAAACTGTTTTTT. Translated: CAGKGGNEKLFF.

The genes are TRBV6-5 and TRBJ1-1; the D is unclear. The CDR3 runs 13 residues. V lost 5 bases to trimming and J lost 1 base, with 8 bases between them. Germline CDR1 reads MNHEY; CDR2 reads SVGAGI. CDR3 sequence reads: CASSQNRNTEAFF. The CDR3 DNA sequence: TGTGCCAGCAGTCAAAACAGGAACACTGAAGCTTTCTTT.

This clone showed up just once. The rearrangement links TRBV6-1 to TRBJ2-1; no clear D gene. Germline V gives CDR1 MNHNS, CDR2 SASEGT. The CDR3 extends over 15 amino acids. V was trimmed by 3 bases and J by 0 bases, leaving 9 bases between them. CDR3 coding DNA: TGTGCCAGCAGTGAGGCAAGAAGCTCCTACAATGAGCAGTTCTTC. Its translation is CASSEARSSYNEQFF.

The CDR3 protein is CASSLDFTSEQFF. Here the CDR3 DNA reads TGTGCCAGCAGCTTAGATTTCACATCCGAGCAGTTCTTC. The chain links TRBV11-3 to TRBJ2-1; no definite D call. The CDR3 has 13 residues. Germline V CDR1 and CDR2: SGHNT, YENEEA. Trimming cost V 0 bases and J 10 bases, with 10 bases left between them.

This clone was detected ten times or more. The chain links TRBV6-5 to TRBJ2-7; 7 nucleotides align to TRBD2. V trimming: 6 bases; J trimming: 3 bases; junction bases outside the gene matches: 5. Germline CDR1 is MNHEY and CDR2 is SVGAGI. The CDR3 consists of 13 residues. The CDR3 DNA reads TGTGCCAGCAGGGGGGGGGATAACTACGAGCAGTACTTC. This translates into CASRGGDNYEQYF.

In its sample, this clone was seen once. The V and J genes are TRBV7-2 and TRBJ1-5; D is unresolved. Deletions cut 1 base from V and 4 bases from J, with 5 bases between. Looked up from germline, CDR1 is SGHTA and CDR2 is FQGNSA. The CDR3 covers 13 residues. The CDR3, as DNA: TGTGCCAGCAGCTTAGATCTAAATCAGCCCCAGCATTTT. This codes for CASSLDLNQPQHF.